What follows describes a single T cell receptor (beta chain). The germline gives CDR1 SGHDT, CDR2 YYEEEE. V was pared by 0 bases and J by 0 bases, with 7 bases between. There are 14 residues in the CDR3. The data belong to a study of blood T cell repertoires in COVID-19. Across the study: COVID-19 samples from acute and convalescent phases originated in the United States, Italy and Spain.

Followed over time, Seattle patients had been enrolled while infection was active. The method was immunoSEQ multiplex PCR; TCRdb's version includes in-frame clones alone and lacks a portion of them. The sample has about 98,000 clones, about nine tenths seen once. Sequences were obtained from peripheral blood. The receptor was isolated from a woman between 45 and 60 years old with COVID-19, enrolled during active disease. The V call is TRBV5-6, the J call TRBJ2-7, with TRBD1 as a possible D gene (5 bases). The CDR3 sequence: CASSLGQGSYEQYF. The CDR3 DNA reads as TGTGCCAGCAGCTTGGGGCAGGGCTCCTACGAGCAGTACTTC.